The 20 T cell receptor beta chains below were found in one sample sequenced in a study of regulatory T cells in long-lasting Graves disease. As for time point: newly diagnosed GD, antithyroid drugs for less than 3 months. Extracted RNA from PBMCs served as the source of the TCR library. iRepertoire HTBI primers and Arm-PCR of CDR3 regions built TCR beta libraries. TCRdb used MiXCR to reprocess the multiplex PCR reads, holding one entry per CDR3 protein. Of around 400,000 distinct CDR3 sequences listed, about a sixth are singletons. This material consisted of peripheral blood mononuclear cells (PBMCs), taken at new diagnosis, from a patient treated with antithyroid drugs. The receptors were sampled from a female donor with Graves disease.

This clonotype occurred many times. The rearrangement links TRBV6-2 or TRBV6-3 to TRBJ1-5, with D perhaps TRBD1 (6 bases). Germline V gene data show CDR1 as MNHEY and CDR2 as SVGEGT. The germline V and J ends were trimmed by 1 base and 2 bases, with 12 bases remaining between them. The CDR3 runs to 16 residues. The CDR3 sequence is CASSYFLGAGNQPQHF. CDR3 DNA sequence: TGTGCCAGCAGTTACTTCTTGGGGGCTGGCAATCAGCCCCAGCATTTT.

In this sample, this clonotype turned up many times. The V gene is TRBV6-1, the J gene TRBJ1-2, with D perhaps TRBD1 (6 bases). The CDR3 spans 14 residues. With 6 bases removed from V and 5 bases from J, the gap between germline ends came to 16 bases. From germline, CDR1 is MNHNS and CDR2 SASEGT. The chain's CDR3 is CASRIDEGGYGYTF. CDR3 nucleotides: TGTGCCAGCAGAATAGACGAAGGGGGGTATGGCTACACCTTC.

The rearrangement links TRBV29-1 to TRBJ2-5, with TRBD2 matching 9 bases. Germline trimming cut 0 bases from V and 0 bases from J; bases unmatched to any gene: 8. Germline V lookup: CDR1 SQVTM, CDR2 ANQGSEA. CDR3 length: 17 amino acids. The CDR3 DNA reads TGCAGCGTTGAAGATCTGGGGCTAGCGGGAAACCAAGAGACCCAGTACTTC. Encoded protein: CSVEDLGLAGNQETQYF.

This clonotype was seen a single time. A much larger clone lies a single base off, so this may be a read error. V gene TRBV7-2 combines with J gene TRBJ1-5; TRBD1 is a possible D gene (6 bases). The CDR3 length is 14 residues. Germline CDR1 reads SGHTA; CDR2 reads FQGNSA. CDR3 DNA sequence: TGTGCCAGCAGCTGGACAGATAGCAATCAGCTCCAGCATTTT. This gives the protein CASSWTDSNQLQHF.

This clonotype was recorded many times. The V call is TRBV7-2, the J call TRBJ2-7; 10 bases align to TRBD2. Trimming took 5 bases from V and 4 from J; bases not matched to a gene: 5. The CDR3 loop spans 14 amino acids. CDR1 and CDR2 (germline): SGHTA, FQGNSA. This CDR3 is CASSPAGGGYEQYF. The DNA for the CDR3 is TGTGCCAGCAGCCCAGCGGGAGGGGGTTACGAGCAGTACTTC.

This clonotype appeared many times. V gene TRBV7-9 combines with J gene TRBJ2-5, with D perhaps TRBD1 (5 bases). CDR3 size: 15 residues. The germline V gene has CDR1 SEHNR and CDR2 FQNEAQ (reference sequence). Trimming removed 2 bases at V and 4 bases at J, with 14 bases between. The CDR3 DNA is TGTGCCAGCAGCTTACCCAGGGCCCGTGGAGAGACCCAGTACTTC. Protein: CASSLPRARGETQYF.

This chain connects TRBV6-2 or TRBV6-3 to TRBJ1-5, with 7 bases aligning to TRBD1. Per the germline V gene, CDR1 is MNHEY and CDR2 is SVGEGT. V gave up 8 bases and J gave up 2 bases; unmatched junction bases: 9. CDR3 length: 15 amino acids. The CDR3 nucleotides read TGTGCCAGCTCCACCGACAGGGTGGGCAATCAGCCCCAGCATTTT. Translating it yields CASSTDRVGNQPQHF.

Details on this clonotype: Possible read error: a much larger clone is one base away. The chain employs TRBV7-9 and TRBJ2-3; D is possibly TRBD2 (7 bases). This CDR3 region has 17 residues. V was clipped by 5 bases and J by 2 bases, with 20 bases between them. Looked up from germline, CDR1 is SEHNR and CDR2 is FQNEAQ (reference sequence). The CDR3 sequence is CASSPPFGAGATDTQYF. Written as DNA, the CDR3 is TGTGCCAGCAGCCCCCCTTTTGGCGCGGGGGCCACAGATACGCAGTATTTT.

This clonotype was detected ten times or more. The genes are TRBV9 and TRBJ2-2; 9 bases agree with TRBD2. CDR1 and CDR2 (germline): SGDLS, YYNGEE. The CDR3 is 16 residues long. The V gene end was trimmed by 2 bases and the J gene end by 7 bases; junction bases not matched to a gene: 9. CDR3 protein: CASSVMAGGFDGELFF. DNA for the CDR3: TGTGCCAGCAGCGTCATGGCGGGGGGGTTTGACGGGGAGCTGTTTTTT.

The gene calls are TRBV27 and TRBJ1-3; D call uncertain. The V end was cut by 8 bases, the J end by 0 bases, with 20 bases between. CDR3 length: 17 residues. Per germline, CDR1 MNHEY and CDR2 SMNVEV (reference sequence). As DNA, the CDR3 is TGTGCCAGCGCCGGACTTACCCCTCTTAGCTCTGGAAACACCATATATTTT. Its translation: CASAGLTPLSSGNTIYF.

This clonotype was picked up a small number of times. V gene TRBV7-7 combines with J gene TRBJ2-2; the D gene is possibly TRBD2 (5 bases). Germline CDR1 reads SSHAT; CDR2 reads FNYEAQ (reference sequence). This CDR3 is built from 15 residues. In DNA form, the CDR3 reads TGTGCTAGCGCTGTTGCGCCTACCTCCACCGGGGAGCTGTTTTTT. As protein: CASAVAPTSTGELFF.

This clonotype was counted many times. The chain carries TRBV6-1 and TRBJ2-1, with 8 bases identical to TRBD1. The CDR3 has 12 residues. Germline V gene sequence: CDR1 MNHNS, CDR2 SASEGT. V lost 4 bases, J lost 8 bases, and 1 base stayed unmatched. In DNA, the CDR3 is TGTGCCAGCAGTGGGACAGGGCATGAGCAGTTCTTC. Its translation: CASSGTGHEQFF.

This clonotype was detected many times. The chain carries TRBV9 and TRBJ1-1, with 8 bases that match TRBD1. This CDR3 spans 15 amino acids. Germline loops: CDR1 SGDLS, CDR2 YYNGEE. The junction had 6 bases not matched to a gene; V was cut back by 0 bases and J by 5 bases. Here the CDR3 DNA reads TGTGCCAGCAGCGTAGGGGGACAGGCAATAACTGAAGCTTTCTTT. As protein: CASSVGGQAITEAFF.

In its sample, this clonotype was seen many times. V is TRBV10-3 and J is TRBJ1-5, with TRBD1 identical over 7 bases. CDR3 length: 17 amino acids. Germline CDR1 ENHRY, CDR2 SYGVKD. V trimming: 0 bases; J trimming: 3 bases; junction bases outside the gene matches: 8. The CDR3 DNA follows: TGTGCCATCAGTGAGTCTTTTGGCAGGGGGATCAATCAGCCCCAGCATTTT. Protein: CAISESFGRGINQPQHF.

At least ten counts were recorded for this clonotype. V and J are TRBV7-9 and TRBJ2-5; D remains ambiguous. In germline, CDR1 is SEHNR, CDR2 FQNEAQ (reference sequence). V lost 5 bases and J lost 0, with 10 bases in between. The CDR3 loop spans 14 amino acids. The CDR3 loop reads CASSDSVYQETQYF. CDR3 bases: TGTGCCAGCAGCGATTCCGTGTACCAAGAGACCCAGTACTTC.

Remarks on this clonotype: With only one base between it and a far larger clone, this is likely a read error. The rearrangement uses TRBV6-2 or TRBV6-3 and TRBJ1-4; the D gene is possibly TRBD1 (6 bases). Germline V gene sequence: CDR1 MNHEY, CDR2 SVGEGT. The CDR3 is made up of 15 amino acids. The CDR3 spells CASRSRGAKNGKLFF. The CDR3 DNA follows: TGTGCCAGCAGGAGCCGGGGGGCAAAGAATGGAAAACTGTTTTTT.

This clonotype appeared many times. The CDR3 sequence: CASSYKDRNPNTEAFF. CDR3 sequence (DNA): TGCGCCAGCAGCTATAAGGACAGAAACCCAAACACTGAAGCTTTCTTT. The V call is TRBV5-1, the J call TRBJ1-1; D is perhaps TRBD1 (6 bases). Germline CDR1 SGHRS, CDR2 YFSETQ. V lost 3 bases and J lost 2, with 17 bases in between. The CDR3 consists of 16 residues.

V is TRBV7-2 and J is TRBJ1-5; D is possibly TRBD1 (6 bases). The V end was cut by 4 bases, the J end by 0 bases, with 10 bases between. The CDR3 runs to 15 residues. Germline V gene lookup returns CDR1 SGHTA and CDR2 FQGNSA. The CDR3: CASSWTAYSNQPQHF. The CDR3 bases are TGTGCCAGCAGCTGGACAGCTTATAGCAATCAGCCCCAGCATTTT.

This clonotype was recorded many times. The genes are TRBV12-3 or TRBV12-4 and TRBJ2-5, with 7 positions matching TRBD1. This CDR3 has 15 amino acids. The V and J ends lost 6 bases and 4 bases, in that order; junction bases with no gene match: 11. CDR3 DNA sequence: TGTGCCAGCAGCTATGACAGGGACCCAGGAGAGACCCAGTACTTC. It specifies CASSYDRDPGETQYF.

In its sample, this clonotype was seen many times. The gene calls are TRBV2 and TRBJ1-2; perhaps TRBD1 as D (5 bases). The CDR3 is 15 amino acids. V was pared by 2 bases and J by 2 bases, with 12 bases between. Germline V gene sequence: CDR1 SNHLY, CDR2 FYNNEI. The CDR3 reads CASSESVGRNYGYTF. DNA of the CDR3: TGTGCCAGCAGTGAAAGTGTGGGACGAAACTATGGCTACACCTTC.